The 13 T cell receptor beta chains reported below all come from one sample, sequenced in a study of T cell changes during pregnancy in multiple sclerosis. Produced via immunoSEQ multiplex PCR; TCRdb's table is partial and in-frame only. The top ten hold under 3.5% of the sample, which has roughly 58,000 clones, roughly nine tenths seen once. The sample here was CD8+ T cells from peripheral blood mononuclear cells, taken before pregnancy. All receptors come from a female donor with multiple sclerosis, enrolled in a pregnancy study.

In this sample, this clone turned up a few times. This chain connects TRBV2 to TRBJ1-1; TRBD1 matches 10 bases. Germline CDR1 reads SNHLY; CDR2 reads FYNNEI. The length of the CDR3 is 14 residues. With 7 bases clipped from V and 10 bases from J, the junction kept 12 bases outside the gene matches. CDR3 DNA: TGTGCCAGCACCGCCGGGACAGGGGCAGTGGTAGCTTTCTTT. Its protein product is CASTAGTGAVVAFF. Drawing the rest from reference TRBV2 and TRBJ1-1, the complete variable domain is EPEVTQTPSHQVTQMGQEVILRCVPISNHLYFYWYRQILGQKVEFLVSFYNNEISEKSEIFDDQFSVERPDGSNFTLKIRSTKLEDSAMYFCASTAGTGAVVAFFGQGTRLTVV.

The chain recombines TRBV7-9 with TRBJ2-7, with a tentative D call TRBD1 (5 bases). The CDR3 sequence is 12 residues long. Trimming shortened V by 3 bases and J by 6 bases, and 9 bases separated the two germline ends. Per germline, CDR1 SEHNR and CDR2 FQNEAQ (reference sequence). The CDR3 here is CASSLGQTEQYF. The CDR3 DNA reads as TGTGCCAGCAGCTTGGGGCAGACCGAGCAGTACTTC.

The rearrangement joins TRBV7-3 to TRBJ1-1; 7 bases are a match to TRBD1. Germline lookup yields CDR1 SGHTA and CDR2 FQGTGA. V gave up 2 bases and J gave up 3 bases; unmatched junction bases: 3. CDR3 length equals 14 residues. For the CDR3, the DNA is TGTGCCAGCAGCTTATCAGGGGGAGACACTGAAGCTTTCTTT. Amino acid sequence: CASSLSGGDTEAFF.

This clone was observed a single time. This chain joins TRBV4-3 and TRBJ1-5; the match to TRBD1 covers 12 bases. Germline CDR1 is LGHNA and CDR2 is YSLEER. The trim removed 3 bases at V and 6 bases at J, leaving 6 bases unmatched. The CDR3 spans 16 residues. In DNA form, the CDR3 reads TGCGCCAGCAGCCAGGGGACAGGGGGCATCCTTCAGCCCCAGCATTTT. It translates to CASSQGTGGILQPQHF.

The chain links TRBV9 to TRBJ2-6; the match to TRBD1 covers 7 bases. Trimming cost V 3 bases and J 2 bases; bases outside gene matches: 8. Germline CDR1 and CDR2: SGDLS and YYNGEE. The length of the CDR3 is 17 residues. CDR3 DNA: TGTGCCAGCAGCGCCGGGGACAGTGGGACTGGGGCCAACGTCCTGACTTTC. It encodes CASSAGDSGTGANVLTF.

The chain employs TRBV5-4 and TRBJ2-3; 8 nucleotides match TRBD2. The CDR3 loop spans 15 amino acids. The V gene's germline CDR1 is SGHNT and CDR2 YYREEE (reference sequence). The J segment lost 3 bases and the V segment lost 3 bases, leaving 6 bases of the junction unmatched. CDR3 DNA sequence: TGTGCCAGCAGCTACATTAGCGGGGAGACAGATACGCAGTATTTT. Its protein product is CASSYISGETDTQYF.

The chain employs TRBV27 and TRBJ2-7; 7 bases map to TRBD2. With V trimmed by 4 bases and J by 1 base, 1 base remained unmatched. This CDR3 comprises 13 residues. Per germline, CDR1 MNHEY and CDR2 SMNVEV (reference sequence). The CDR3 sequence: CASSSGGSYEQYF. DNA of the CDR3: TGTGCCAGCAGTTCGGGGGGATCCTACGAGCAGTACTTC.

Details on this clone: At one end the junction does not follow the germline gene, possibly because of a read error. The V gene is TRBV12-5, the J gene TRBJ1-1, with 7 nucleotides matching TRBD1. This CDR3 spans 13 amino acids. CDR1 and CDR2 from the germline V gene are LGHNT and FRNRAP. This CDR3 is CASGPGGNPEAFF. CDR3 DNA sequence: TGTGCTAGTGGCCCAGGGGGGAACCCTGAAGCTTTCTTT.

The rearrangement uses TRBV9 and TRBJ2-1, with D possibly matching TRBD2 (5 bases). V was pared by 0 bases and J by 0 bases, with 13 bases between. CDR3 size: 17 residues. CDR1 SGDLS and CDR2 YYNGEE come from the germline V gene. CDR3 in DNA: TGTGCCAGCAGCGTAGGGACTGACTTTTACTCCTACAATGAGCAGTTCTTC. It encodes CASSVGTDFYSYNEQFF.

This clone occurred once. The chain combines TRBV21-1 with TRBJ1-5; the table names TRBD1, a call not compared with the DNA. TRBV21-1 is listed as a pseudogene. The CDR3 contains 16 residues. CDR3 in DNA: TGTGCCAGCAGCTCAGGATCAGGGGCCTGCAATCAGCCCCAGCATTTT. Translated, it gives CASSSGSGACNQPQHF.

The chain links TRBV11-2 to TRBJ1-4, with D possibly matching TRBD1 (5 bases). CDR3 length: 13 residues. The germline V gene has CDR1 SGHAT and CDR2 FQNNGV. The V and J ends lost 2 bases and 7 bases respectively, with 8 bases between them. For the CDR3, the DNA is TGTGCCAGCAGCTTATCAGGGTTTGAAAAACTGTTTTTT. Its translation: CASSLSGFEKLFF.

This clone appeared once. The chain joins TRBV7-2 to TRBJ1-1, with 8 bases fitting TRBD1. Germline CDR1 is SGHTA and CDR2 is FQGNSA. Losses at the gene ends were 2 bases for V and 7 bases for J; bases not matched to a gene: 21. The CDR3 covers 19 residues. This chain's CDR3 is CASSLFPRQGTVRFNEAFF. The DNA for the CDR3 is TGTGCCAGCAGCTTATTTCCTCGACAGGGGACCGTACGATTTAATGAAGCTTTCTTT.

The chain combines TRBV4-1 with TRBJ2-1; 7 nucleotides agree with TRBD1. CDR1 and CDR2 from the germline V gene are MGHRA and YSYEKL. The V segment lost 4 bases and the J segment 10 bases; nucleotides outside the gene matches: 4. This CDR3 is 12 amino acids long. The CDR3 sequence: CASSPTGEEQFF. CDR3 nucleotide sequence: TGCGCCAGCAGCCCCACAGGGGAAGAGCAGTTCTTC.